The 14 T cell receptor beta chains below all came from one sample that was sequenced in a study of cytomegalovirus exposure and HLA in healthy donors. PCR amplification relied on 60 Vbeta primers (plus 13 Jbeta primers). Profiling relied on immunoSEQ multiplex PCR, and the TCRdb table lists in-frame clones only, not all of them. This sample has about 180,000 clones, with 82% found just once. Sequencing was performed on PBMCs. All receptors derive from a man aged 35-49 years in good health and CMV-seronegative.

This clone appeared a few times. The V and J genes are TRBV27 and TRBJ2-7; 11 bases match TRBD1. J lost 0 bases, V lost 8 bases, and 3 bases had no gene match. The CDR3 has 14 residues. CDR1 MNHEY and CDR2 SMNVEV come from the germline V gene (reference sequence). CDR3 nucleotides: TGTGCCAGCGGGACAGGGGGGAGCTCCTACGAGCAGTACTTC. This gives the protein CASGTGGSSYEQYF.

The chain recombines TRBV30 with TRBJ2-7; 7 bases fit TRBD1. Germline CDR1 GTSNPN, CDR2 SVGIG (reference sequence). This CDR3 spans 14 amino acids. V was clipped by 5 bases and J by 1 base; unmatched bases: 8. The CDR3 DNA reads as TGTGCCTGGGAACCGGGACAGCGGTCCTACGAGCAGTACTTC. Amino acids: CAWEPGQRSYEQYF.

The chain couples TRBV19 to TRBJ2-2, with D maybe TRBD1 (5 bases). With 6 bases removed from V and 0 bases from J, the gap between germline ends came to 14 bases. The CDR3 runs to 16 residues. Germline values: CDR1 LNHDA, CDR2 SQIVND (reference sequence). CDR3 nucleotides: TGTGCCAGTAGAAGGGGCCTCGAGACGAACACCGGGGAGCTGTTTTTT. This translates into CASRRGLETNTGELFF.

The chain links TRBV28 to TRBJ2-7; D remains ambiguous. Trimming left V 1 base short and J 2 bases short, with 18 bases between. This CDR3 has 17 amino acids. CDR1 and CDR2 from the germline V gene are MDHEN and SYDVKM. The CDR3 loop reads CASSLSSARMAPYEQYF. In nucleotides, the CDR3 is TGTGCCAGCAGTTTATCTTCGGCCAGGATGGCCCCCTACGAGCAGTACTTC.

This clone was recorded once. The rearrangement uses TRBV2 and TRBJ1-2, with 11 bases identical to TRBD1. This CDR3 has 15 residues. V dropped 6 bases and J dropped 4; count of bases not matched to a gene: 7. CDR1 SNHLY and CDR2 FYNNEI come from the germline V gene. The CDR3 region is CASSLDRGRGYGYTF. As DNA, the CDR3 is TGTGCCAGCAGCTTGGACAGGGGGCGGGGCTATGGCTACACCTTC.

This chain connects TRBV5-1 to TRBJ2-7; D may be TRBD1 (5 bases). This CDR3 is 12 amino acids long. CDR1 and CDR2 (germline): SGHRS, YFSETQ. V gave up 1 base and J gave up 4 bases, with 6 bases separating them. This CDR3 is CASSLRGYEQYF. The CDR3 region has the DNA TGCGCCAGCAGCTTGAGGGGATACGAGCAGTACTTC. Based on the CDR3 plus reference TRBV5-1 and TRBJ2-7, the full variable domain is KAGVTQTPRYLIKTRGQQVTLSCSPISGHRSVSWYQQTPGQGLQFLFEYFSETQRNKGNFPGRFSGRQFSNSRSEMNVSTLELGDSALYLCASSLRGYEQYFGPGTRLTVT.

The chain uses TRBV9 and TRBJ2-7, with TRBD1 matching 12 bases. With V trimmed by 3 bases and J by 6 bases, 4 bases remained unmatched. The CDR3 covers 14 residues. Germline lookup yields CDR1 SGDLS and CDR2 YYNGEE. CDR3 protein: CASSAGTGGTEQYF. CDR3 nucleotides: TGTGCCAGCAGCGCCGGGACAGGGGGCACCGAGCAGTACTTC. The full variable domain, rest sourced from reference TRBV9 and TRBJ2-7, is DSGVTQTPKHLITATGQRVTLRCSPRSGDLSVYWYQQSLDQGLQFLIQYYNGEERAKGNILERFSAQQFPDLHSELNLSSLELGDSALYFCASSAGTGGTEQYFGPGTRLTVT.

The chain links TRBV7-2 to TRBJ2-5; 7 nucleotides line up with TRBD2. The germline V gene encodes CDR1 SGHTA and CDR2 FQGNSA. V lost 1 base, J lost 3 bases, and 2 bases stayed unmatched. There are 14 residues in the CDR3. CDR3: CASSLVLAEETQYF. As DNA, the CDR3 is TGTGCCAGCAGCTTAGTTCTAGCGGAAGAGACCCAGTACTTC.

The J gene is TRBJ2-3, the V gene TRBV7-3; the D is unclear. Per germline, CDR1 SGHTA and CDR2 FQGTGA. The CDR3 is 14 residues long. V dropped 1 base and J dropped 2 bases, with 7 bases sitting between them. The CDR3 DNA reads TGTGCCAGCAGCTTAAGCACAGTCACAGATACGCAGTATTTT. It encodes CASSLSTVTDTQYF.

J is TRBJ2-1 and V is TRBV7-9; possible D gene TRBD1, 6 bases. CDR3 size: 17 residues. The ends were cut back, 6 bases at V and 1 base at J, with 19 bases in the middle. CDR1 and CDR2 (germline): SEHNR, FQNEAQ (reference sequence). CDR3 DNA sequence: TGTGCCAGCAGGCAATCACGGCAGGGGAAGTCCTACAATGAGCAGTTCTTC. It encodes CASRQSRQGKSYNEQFF.

This clone showed up just once. This rearrangement joins TRBV6-6 to TRBJ1-2, with a possible D match to TRBD1 (6 bases). V lost 5 bases to trimming and J lost 8 bases, with 9 bases between them. This CDR3 is built from 11 residues. CDR1 and CDR2 (germline): MNHNY, SVGAGI (reference sequence). CDR3: CASSTGGGYTF. The CDR3 nucleotides are TGTGCCAGCAGTACGGGGGGCGGCTACACCTTC.

The chain is built from TRBV5-1 and TRBJ2-5, with D tentatively TRBD1 (5 bases). The germline V gene encodes CDR1 SGHRS and CDR2 YFSETQ. V lost 2 bases and J lost 3, with 5 bases in between. CDR3 length equals 12 residues. CDR3 residues: CASSLGEETQYF. CDR3 DNA sequence: TGCGCCAGCAGCTTAGGGGAAGAGACCCAGTACTTC.

This clone was counted a single time. This chain links TRBV30 with TRBJ2-7; 7 bases map to TRBD1. The germline V gene encodes CDR1 GTSNPN and CDR2 SVGIG (reference sequence). The CDR3 is 15 amino acids. V lost 3 bases and J lost 3; bases outside the gene matches: 11. The CDR3 is CAWRTGFSQNYEQYF. The CDR3 coding sequence is TGTGCCTGGAGGACAGGGTTCTCTCAAAACTACGAGCAGTACTTC.

The rearrangement joins TRBV7-8 to TRBJ1-6, with D possibly TRBD1 on 6 matching bases. V gave up 6 bases and J gave up 9 bases, with 18 bases separating them. Per germline, CDR1 SGHVS and CDR2 FQNEAQ. This CDR3 spans 15 amino acids. The CDR3 sequence is CASRHETGRRSPLHF. CDR3 nucleotide sequence: TGTGCCAGCAGACACGAAACAGGGCGGCGTTCACCCCTCCACTTT.